The next 20 T cell receptor beta chains were all read from a single sample in a study of blood T cell repertoires in COVID-19. Libraries were prepared by immunoSEQ multiplex PCR; TCRdb keeps only in-frame clonotypes and omits some of them. The profile shows some 250,000 clones, roughly 85% of them singletons. The sequencing input was PBMCs or T cells enriched from blood (not recorded which). The receptors shown here come from a woman between 45 and 65 years old who had recovered from COVID-19.

The chain couples TRBV5-5 to TRBJ2-7, with D possibly TRBD1 on 5 matching bases. The germline V and J ends were trimmed by 6 bases and 2 bases, with 12 bases remaining between them. CDR1 is SGHKS and CDR2 is YYEKEE in the germline V gene (reference sequence). The CDR3 spans 13 residues. The CDR3 DNA reads TGTGCCAGCACCTATGACAGAGCCTACGAGCAGTACTTC. This gives the protein CASTYDRAYEQYF. Using reference TRBV5-5 and TRBJ2-7 for the parts outside the CDR3, the full variable domain is DAGVTQSPTHLIKTRGQQVTLRCSPISGHKSVSWYQQVLGQGPQFIFQYYEKEERGRGNFPDRFSARQFPNYSSELNVNALLLGDSALYLCASTYDRAYEQYFGPGTRLTVT.

This rearrangement joins TRBV19 to TRBJ2-1, with TRBD1 matching over 7 bases. CDR1 and CDR2 (germline): LNHDA, SQIVND (reference sequence). The CDR3 extends over 14 amino acids. Trimming at V came to 5 bases and at J to 11 bases, leaving 12 bases not matched to a gene. CDR3 nucleotides: TGTGCCAGTAGTGCCTCCGGGACAGTAAATCAGCAGTTCTTC. It specifies CASSASGTVNQQFF.

The chain uses TRBV5-1 and TRBJ2-2; 10 nucleotides line up with TRBD2. Germline assignment: CDR1 SGHRS and CDR2 YFSETQ. The CDR3 spans 18 residues. J gave up 5 bases and V 0 bases, and 10 bases lay outside the gene matches. CDR3 nucleotide sequence: TGCGCCAGCAGCTTGGTCGTGATAGCGGGAGGCGAGACCGGGGAGCTGTTTTTT. Its translation: CASSLVVIAGGETGELFF.

This clone occurred once. The chain couples TRBV25-1 to TRBJ1-3, with no clear D. This CDR3 has 15 amino acids. The germline V and J ends were trimmed by 3 bases and 0 bases, with 9 bases remaining between them. Germline V gene data show CDR1 as MGHDK and CDR2 as SYGVNS. CDR3 region: CASSDGWSSGNTIYF. As DNA, the CDR3 is TGTGCCAGCAGTGATGGTTGGAGCTCTGGAAACACCATATATTTT.

The rearrangement uses TRBV6-5 and TRBJ2-7; 10 positions agree with TRBD2. The CDR3 is 15 residues long. Germline CDR1 is MNHEY and CDR2 is SVGAGI. The ends lost 5 bases at V and 4 bases at J; junction bases unmatched: 8. The CDR3 sequence: CASSPASGSQYEQYF. DNA of the CDR3: TGTGCCAGCAGTCCGGCTAGCGGGAGTCAGTACGAGCAGTACTTC.

This chain joins TRBV29-1 and TRBJ1-2; 7 nucleotides line up with TRBD1. The CDR3 has 12 amino acids. Unmatched junction bases numbered 3, after V lost 5 bases and J lost 3 bases. From germline, CDR1 is SQVTM and CDR2 ANQGSEA. The CDR3 nucleotides are TGCAGCGTTCTCGACAGGGACTATGGCTACACCTTC. Amino acid sequence: CSVLDRDYGYTF. The whole variable domain, remainder taken from reference TRBV29-1 and TRBJ1-2, is SAVISQKPSRDICQRGTSLTIQCQVDSQVTMMFWYRQQPGQSLTLIATANQGSEATYESGFVIDKFPISRPNLTFSTLTVSNMSPEDSSIYLCSVLDRDYGYTFGSGTRLTVV.

The CDR3 coding sequence is TGTGCCAGCAGCATAGAGCAGGGGCGCACAGATACGCAGTATTTT. Protein sequence: CASSIEQGRTDTQYF. The J gene is TRBJ2-3, the V gene TRBV9, with D perhaps TRBD1 (6 bases). CDR1 and CDR2 from the germline V gene are SGDLS and YYNGEE. The CDR3 spans 15 residues. Trimming removed 4 bases from V and 1 base from J, with 13 bases in between. Filled out from reference TRBV9 and TRBJ2-3, the complete variable domain reads DSGVTQTPKHLITATGQRVTLRCSPRSGDLSVYWYQQSLDQGLQFLIQYYNGEERAKGNILERFSAQQFPDLHSELNLSSLELGDSALYFCASSIEQGRTDTQYFGPGTRLTVL.

The chain recombines TRBV6-5 with TRBJ1-1; unclear D gene. Trimming took off 7 bases at V and 2 bases at J, with 17 bases between the two ends. The germline V gene encodes CDR1 MNHEY and CDR2 SVGAGI. The CDR3 extends over 15 amino acids. The CDR3 loop reads CASTLAPDFNTEAFF. CDR3 DNA: TGTGCCAGCACTTTAGCACCAGACTTTAACACTGAAGCTTTCTTT.

The rearrangement uses TRBV18 and TRBJ2-5; a weak D match, TRBD2 (5 bases). Germline assignment: CDR1 KGHSH and CDR2 LQKENI. The CDR3 extends over 16 amino acids. Trimming left V 3 bases short and J 1 base short, with 15 bases between. The CDR3 reads CASSPQLGLSQETQYF. CDR3 coding DNA: TGTGCCAGCTCACCCCAACTTGGACTGAGCCAAGAGACCCAGTACTTC.

The CDR3 bases are TGTGCCAGCAGTTTCCACGGTCCGAACTATGGCTACACCTTC. Its protein product is CASSFHGPNYGYTF. The rearrangement uses TRBV27 and TRBJ1-2; no reliable D call. Trimming pared 3 bases from V and 2 bases from J, leaving 10 bases between. Germline lookup yields CDR1 MNHEY and CDR2 SMNVEV (reference sequence). The CDR3 has 14 amino acids.

V and J are TRBV19 and TRBJ2-1; TRBD1 is a possible D gene (6 bases). Trimming cost V 2 bases and J 7 bases, with 6 bases left between them. Germline assignment: CDR1 LNHDA and CDR2 SQIVND (reference sequence). CDR3 size: 12 residues. CDR3 region: CASSIRGNEQFF. The CDR3 DNA sequence: TGTGCCAGTAGTATAAGGGGGAATGAGCAGTTCTTC.

The genes are TRBV5-1 and TRBJ2-5; 12 bases match TRBD2. From germline, CDR1 is SGHRS and CDR2 YFSETQ. The length of the CDR3 is 14 residues. The junction had 3 bases not matched to a gene; V was cut back by 4 bases and J by 5 bases. CDR3: CASSAGTSGETQYF. CDR3 nucleotide sequence: TGCGCCAGCAGCGCGGGGACTAGCGGGGAGACCCAGTACTTC.

The V call is TRBV28, the J call TRBJ2-7, with D possibly matching TRBD1 (8 bases). Per germline, CDR1 MDHEN and CDR2 SYDVKM. V was shortened by 5 bases and J by 4 bases, with 15 bases between the two germline ends. This CDR3 has 14 residues. CDR3 protein: CASSPGQGGYEQYF. The DNA of the CDR3 is TGTGCCAGCAGTCCCGGACAGGGAGGGTACGAGCAGTACTTC.

The DNA of the CDR3 is TGCGCCAGCAGCTTGGTAGGGGCAGCAACTAATGAAAAACTGTTTTTT. Amino acids: CASSLVGAATNEKLFF. This rearrangement joins TRBV5-1 to TRBJ1-4, with D perhaps matching TRBD1 (5 bases). Germline CDR1 is SGHRS and CDR2 is YFSETQ. V dropped 0 bases and J dropped 0 bases, with 9 bases sitting between them. This CDR3 contains 16 residues.

The rearrangement uses TRBV5-8 and TRBJ1-2; 8 bases align to TRBD1. The ends lost 0 bases at V and 5 bases at J; junction bases unmatched: 12. CDR3 length: 17 amino acids. In germline, CDR1 is SGHTS, CDR2 YDEGEE. DNA for the CDR3: TGTGCCAGCAGCTTGGCCGCCGGGACAGGCTTTTATTATGGCTACACCTTC. Its protein is CASSLAAGTGFYYGYTF.

The chain is built from TRBV20-1 and TRBJ2-7; 8 bases are shared with TRBD1. Germline-derived CDR1 and CDR2 are DFQATT and SNEGSKA (reference sequence). Losses at the gene ends were 5 bases for V and 6 bases for J; bases not matched to a gene: 15. This CDR3 has 15 residues. The CDR3 bases are TGCAGTGCTCGTGGCCGAGGACAGGGAGATACCGAGCAGTACTTC. Protein: CSARGRGQGDTEQYF.

V is TRBV6-5 and J is TRBJ2-7; 8 bases line up with TRBD1. The CDR3 is 14 amino acids. Germline assignment: CDR1 MNHEY and CDR2 SVGAGI. Losses at the gene ends were 6 bases for V and 3 bases for J; bases not matched to a gene: 7. The CDR3 loop is CASRADRVSYEQYF. The CDR3 coding sequence is TGTGCCAGCAGAGCGGACAGGGTTAGCTACGAGCAGTACTTC.

J is TRBJ2-1 and V is TRBV5-6, with 8 bases identical to TRBD2. Germline loops: CDR1 SGHDT, CDR2 YYEEEE. With V trimmed by 0 bases and J by 0 bases, 5 bases remained unmatched. The CDR3 sequence is 17 residues long. The CDR3 nucleotides are TGTGCCAGCAGCTTGGCGAGCGGGAGAAACTCCTACAATGAGCAGTTCTTC. Its translation is CASSLASGRNSYNEQFF.

Only a few counts were recorded for this clone. The chain combines TRBV10-2 with TRBJ1-1; D may be TRBD1 (5 bases). This CDR3 contains 13 residues. The germline gives CDR1 WSHSY, CDR2 SAAADI. Trimming cost V 8 bases and J 1 base, with 11 bases left between them. DNA of the CDR3: TGCGCCAGCGTAAGACAGACGAACACTGAAGCTTTCTTT. Protein: CASVRQTNTEAFF.

V and J are TRBV7-2 and TRBJ2-5; 8 bases fit TRBD2. The germline V gene encodes CDR1 SGHTA and CDR2 FQGNSA. The CDR3 is 14 residues long. With V trimmed by 5 bases and J by 3 bases, 5 bases remained unmatched. CDR3 in amino acids: CASSPTSGKETQYF. CDR3 in DNA: TGTGCCAGCAGCCCTACTAGCGGAAAAGAGACCCAGTACTTC.